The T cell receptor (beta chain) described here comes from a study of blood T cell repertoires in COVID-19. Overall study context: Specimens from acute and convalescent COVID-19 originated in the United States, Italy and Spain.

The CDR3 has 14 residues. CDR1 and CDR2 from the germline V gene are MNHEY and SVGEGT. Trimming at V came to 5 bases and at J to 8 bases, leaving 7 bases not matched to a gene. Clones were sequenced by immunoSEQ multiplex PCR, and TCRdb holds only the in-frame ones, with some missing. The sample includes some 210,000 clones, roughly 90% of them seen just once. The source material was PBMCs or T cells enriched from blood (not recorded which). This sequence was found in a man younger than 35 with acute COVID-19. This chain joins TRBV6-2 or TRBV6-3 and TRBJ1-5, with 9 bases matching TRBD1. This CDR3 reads CASSRTGAWEPQHF. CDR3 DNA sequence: TGTGCCAGCAGTCGGACAGGGGCATGGGAGCCCCAGCATTTT.